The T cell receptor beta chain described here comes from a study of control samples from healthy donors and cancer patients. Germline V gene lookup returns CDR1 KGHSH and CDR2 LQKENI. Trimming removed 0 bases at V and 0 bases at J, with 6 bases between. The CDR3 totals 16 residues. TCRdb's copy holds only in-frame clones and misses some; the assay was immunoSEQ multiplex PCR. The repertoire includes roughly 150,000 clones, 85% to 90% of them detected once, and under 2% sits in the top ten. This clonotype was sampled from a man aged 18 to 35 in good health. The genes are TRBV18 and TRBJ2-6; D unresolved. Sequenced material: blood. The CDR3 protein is CASSPPRNSGANVLTF. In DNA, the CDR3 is TGTGCCAGCTCACCACCACGCAACTCTGGGGCCAACGTCCTGACTTTC.